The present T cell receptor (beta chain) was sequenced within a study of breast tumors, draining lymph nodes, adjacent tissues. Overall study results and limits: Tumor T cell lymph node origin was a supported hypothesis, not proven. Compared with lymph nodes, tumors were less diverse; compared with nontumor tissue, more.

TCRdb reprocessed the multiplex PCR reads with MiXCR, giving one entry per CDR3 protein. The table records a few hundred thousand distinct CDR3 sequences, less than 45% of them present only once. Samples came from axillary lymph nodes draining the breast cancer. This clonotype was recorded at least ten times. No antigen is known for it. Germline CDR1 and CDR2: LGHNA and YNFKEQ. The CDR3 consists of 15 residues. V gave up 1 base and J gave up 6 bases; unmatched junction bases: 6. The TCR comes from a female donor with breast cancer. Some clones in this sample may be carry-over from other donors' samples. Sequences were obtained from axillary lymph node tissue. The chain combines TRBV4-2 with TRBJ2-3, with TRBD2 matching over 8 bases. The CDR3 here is CASSQGGGRTDTQYF. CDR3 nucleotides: TGTGCCAGCAGCCAAGGGGGCGGGAGGACGGATACGCAGTATTTT.